This T cell receptor (beta chain) was sequenced in a study of blood T cells in healthy people across ages. A sample-barcoded 5' primer and a J-beta primer mix were used in a second PCR of roughly 7 to 11 cycles. TCRdb re-called the 5' RACE reads through MiXCR, storing one row per CDR3 protein. The sample shows 800,000 or so distinct CDR3 sequences, roughly 25% of them seen only once. Notes on the study in general: Naive T cell percentage showed a strong correlation with TCR beta diversity.

Trimming stripped 0 bases from V and 7 bases from J, with 3 bases between. CDR1 and CDR2 from the germline V gene are SNHLY and FYNNEI. This CDR3 is built from 11 residues. A remark on this clonotype: Its antigen is not known.

The authors isolated at least 6 million PBMCs per sample. The data were also submitted as part of a second study, on T cells of mothers and their children. Per that study: Researchers report slightly higher, though non-significant, overlap in related mother-child pairs than in unrelated pairs.

Specimen: blood. The rearrangement links TRBV2 to TRBJ2-5; D gene uncertain. This sequence was found in a boy aged 10-17 years in good health. The CDR3 sequence: CASSEAGTQYF. The CDR3 DNA reads as TGTGCCAGCAGTGAAGCCGGGACCCAGTACTTC. Full variable domain (rest looked up from reference TRBV2 and TRBJ2-5): EPEVTQTPSHQVTQMGQEVILRCVPISNHLYFYWYRQILGQKVEFLVSFYNNEISEKSEIFDDQFSVERPDGSNFTLKIRSTKLEDSAMYFCASSEAGTQYFGPGTRLLVL.